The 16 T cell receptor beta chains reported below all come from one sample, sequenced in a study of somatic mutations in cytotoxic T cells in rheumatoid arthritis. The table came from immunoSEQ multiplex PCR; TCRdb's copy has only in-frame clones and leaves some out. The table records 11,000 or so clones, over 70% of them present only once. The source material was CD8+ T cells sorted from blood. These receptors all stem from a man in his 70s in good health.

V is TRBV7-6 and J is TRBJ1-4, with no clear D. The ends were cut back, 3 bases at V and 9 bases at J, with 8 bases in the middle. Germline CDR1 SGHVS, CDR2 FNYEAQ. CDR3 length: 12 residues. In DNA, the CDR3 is TGTGCCAGCAGCTTGGACGGACAAAAACTGTTTTTT. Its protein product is CASSLDGQKLFF.

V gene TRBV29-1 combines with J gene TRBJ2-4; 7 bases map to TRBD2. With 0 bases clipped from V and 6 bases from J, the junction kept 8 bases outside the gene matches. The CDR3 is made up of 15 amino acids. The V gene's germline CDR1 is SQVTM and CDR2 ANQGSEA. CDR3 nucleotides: TGCAGCGTTGAAGACCCCGGGACTACCTTAAACATTCAGTACTTC. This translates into CSVEDPGTTLNIQYF. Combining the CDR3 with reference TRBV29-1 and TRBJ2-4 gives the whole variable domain SAVISQKPSRDICQRGTSLTIQCQVDSQVTMMFWYRQQPGQSLTLIATANQGSEATYESGFVIDKFPISRPNLTFSTLTVSNMSPEDSSIYLCSVEDPGTTLNIQYFGAGTRLSVL.

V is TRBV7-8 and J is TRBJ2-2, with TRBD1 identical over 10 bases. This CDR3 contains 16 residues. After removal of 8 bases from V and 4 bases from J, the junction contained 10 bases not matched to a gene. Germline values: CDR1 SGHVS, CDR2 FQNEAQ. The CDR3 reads CASADYWTGGTGELFF. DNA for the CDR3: TGTGCCAGCGCCGATTATTGGACAGGGGGCACCGGGGAGCTGTTTTTT.

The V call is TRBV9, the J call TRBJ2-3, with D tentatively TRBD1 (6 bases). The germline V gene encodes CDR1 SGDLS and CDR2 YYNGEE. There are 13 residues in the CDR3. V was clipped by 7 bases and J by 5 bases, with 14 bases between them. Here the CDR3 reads CASQSTGLDTQYF. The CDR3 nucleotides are TGTGCCAGCCAATCTACAGGGTTAGATACGCAGTATTTT. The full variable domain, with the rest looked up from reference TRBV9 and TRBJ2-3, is DSGVTQTPKHLITATGQRVTLRCSPRSGDLSVYWYQQSLDQGLQFLIQYYNGEERAKGNILERFSAQQFPDLHSELNLSSLELGDSALYFCASQSTGLDTQYFGPGTRLTVL.

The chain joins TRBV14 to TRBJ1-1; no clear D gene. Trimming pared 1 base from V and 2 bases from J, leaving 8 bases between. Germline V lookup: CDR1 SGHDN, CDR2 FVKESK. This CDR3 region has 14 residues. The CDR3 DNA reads TGTGCCAGCAGCCAAGGGAGATTAAACACTGAAGCTTTCTTT. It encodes CASSQGRLNTEAFF.

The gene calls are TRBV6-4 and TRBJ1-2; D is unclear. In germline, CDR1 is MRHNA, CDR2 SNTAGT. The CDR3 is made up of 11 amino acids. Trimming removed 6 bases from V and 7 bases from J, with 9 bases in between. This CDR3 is CASRGGGGYTF. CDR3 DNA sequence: TGTGCCAGCAGGGGAGGAGGTGGCTACACCTTC.

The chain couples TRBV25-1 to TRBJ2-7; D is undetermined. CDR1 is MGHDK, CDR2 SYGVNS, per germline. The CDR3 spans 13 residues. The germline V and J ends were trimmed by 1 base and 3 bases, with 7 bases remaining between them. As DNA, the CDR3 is TGTGCCAGCAGTGAATCAACGAACTACGAGCAGTACTTC. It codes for CASSESTNYEQYF.

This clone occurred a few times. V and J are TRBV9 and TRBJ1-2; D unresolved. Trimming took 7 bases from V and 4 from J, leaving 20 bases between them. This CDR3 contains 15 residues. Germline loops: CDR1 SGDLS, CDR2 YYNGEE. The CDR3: CASAHPSRKTYGYTF. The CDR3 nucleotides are TGTGCCAGCGCCCATCCCTCAAGAAAGACCTATGGCTACACCTTC.

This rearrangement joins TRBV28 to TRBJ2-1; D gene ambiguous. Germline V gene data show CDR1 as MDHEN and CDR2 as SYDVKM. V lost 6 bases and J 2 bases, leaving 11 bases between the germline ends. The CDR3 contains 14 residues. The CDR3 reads CASRPPAAYNEQFF. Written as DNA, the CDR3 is TGTGCCAGCAGACCTCCGGCCGCCTACAATGAGCAGTTCTTC.

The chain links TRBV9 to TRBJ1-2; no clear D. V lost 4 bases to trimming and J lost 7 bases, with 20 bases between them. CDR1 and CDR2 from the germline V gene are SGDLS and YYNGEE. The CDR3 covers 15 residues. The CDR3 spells CASSPSSLSRPGYTF. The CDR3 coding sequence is TGTGCCAGCAGCCCCTCTAGCTTAAGCCGCCCTGGCTACACCTTC.

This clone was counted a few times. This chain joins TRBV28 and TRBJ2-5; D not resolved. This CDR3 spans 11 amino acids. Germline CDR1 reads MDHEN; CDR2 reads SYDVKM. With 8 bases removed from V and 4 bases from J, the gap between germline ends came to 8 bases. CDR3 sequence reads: CASEHGETQYF. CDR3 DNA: TGTGCCAGCGAACATGGAGAGACCCAGTACTTC.

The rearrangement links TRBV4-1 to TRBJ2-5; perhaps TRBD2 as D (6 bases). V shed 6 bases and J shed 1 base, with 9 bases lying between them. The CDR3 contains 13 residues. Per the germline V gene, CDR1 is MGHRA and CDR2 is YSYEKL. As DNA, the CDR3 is TGCGCCAGCAGGCGGGACTTCCAAGAGACCCAGTACTTC. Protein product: CASRRDFQETQYF.

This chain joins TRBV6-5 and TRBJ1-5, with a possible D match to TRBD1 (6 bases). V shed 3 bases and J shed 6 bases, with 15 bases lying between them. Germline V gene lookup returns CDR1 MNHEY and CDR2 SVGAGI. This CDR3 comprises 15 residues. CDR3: CASSYSGQRGQPQHF. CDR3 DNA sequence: TGTGCCAGCAGTTATTCTGGACAGAGGGGTCAGCCCCAGCATTTT.

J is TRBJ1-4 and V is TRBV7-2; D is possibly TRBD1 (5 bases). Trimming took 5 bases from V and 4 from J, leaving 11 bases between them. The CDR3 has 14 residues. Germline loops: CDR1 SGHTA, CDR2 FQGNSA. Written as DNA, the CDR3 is TGTGCCAGCAGCCTGGCCGGGGGTAATGAAAAACTGTTTTTT. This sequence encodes CASSLAGGNEKLFF.

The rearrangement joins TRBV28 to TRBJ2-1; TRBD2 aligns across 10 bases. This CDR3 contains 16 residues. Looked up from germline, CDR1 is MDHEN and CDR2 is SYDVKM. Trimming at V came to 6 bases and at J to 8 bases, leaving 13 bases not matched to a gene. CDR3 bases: TGTGCCAGCAGACAAGCCCTCCTAGCGGGAGTGGATGAGCAGTTCTTC. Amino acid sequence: CASRQALLAGVDEQFF.

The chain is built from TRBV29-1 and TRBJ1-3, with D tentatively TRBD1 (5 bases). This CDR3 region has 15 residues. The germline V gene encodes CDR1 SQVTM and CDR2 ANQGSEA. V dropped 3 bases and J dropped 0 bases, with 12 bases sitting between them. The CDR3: CSVEIQAVSGNTIYF. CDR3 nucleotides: TGCAGCGTTGAGATACAGGCCGTCTCTGGAAACACCATATATTTT.